The 4 T cell receptor beta chains in this list originate from one sample, sequenced in a study of T cell repertoires in cytomegalovirus infection. TCRdb reprocessed the reads with MiXCR, giving one entry per CDR3 protein. The sample includes fewer than 1,000,000 distinct CDR3 sequences, approximately 30% of them seen just once. These receptors have no identified antigens. This material consisted of cultured CD8+ T cells from PBMCs, taken from culture after CMV antigen stimulation. The receptors come from a human donor in good health (CMV status not recorded). Some clones in this sample may be carry-over from other donors' samples.

The genes are TRBV15 and TRBJ2-1; D might be TRBD2 (5 bases). V lost 7 bases and J lost 2, with 15 bases in between. This CDR3 is built from 15 residues. CDR1 and CDR2 from the germline V gene are LNHNV and YYDKDF (reference sequence). CDR3 region: CATTGAGSTYNEQFF. The CDR3 DNA sequence: TGTGCCACCACGGGCGCGGGTAGCACCTACAATGAGCAGTTCTTC.

V usage is TRBV28 and J usage is TRBJ2-7, with 8 nucleotides matching TRBD2. V gave up 3 bases and J gave up 3 bases; unmatched junction bases: 10. The CDR3 totals 16 residues. Germline CDR1 reads MDHEN; CDR2 reads SYDVKM. CDR3 sequence reads: CASSFAGGPLRYEQYV. The CDR3 DNA reads as TGTGCCAGCAGTTTCGCGGGGGGCCCCCTTCGCTACGAGCAGTACGTC.

Worth noting for this clonotype: A much bigger clone sits one base away, suggesting this may be a read error. The rearrangement links TRBV7-9 to TRBJ2-7; the D gene is possibly TRBD2 (5 bases). The CDR3 loop spans 12 amino acids. Trimming took off 10 bases at V and 9 bases at J, with 19 bases between the two ends. Germline values: CDR1 SEHNR, CDR2 FQNEAQ (reference sequence). CDR3 residues: CANTYHLAGQYF. CDR3 nucleotides: TGTGCCAACACATACCATCTGGCGGGGCAGTACTTC. The whole variable domain, remainder taken from reference TRBV7-9 and TRBJ2-7, is DTGVSQNPRHKITKRGQNVTFRCDPISEHNRLYWYRQTLGQGPEFLTYFQNEAQLEKSRLLSDRFSAERPKGSFSTLEIQRTEQGDSAMYLCANTYHLAGQYFGPGTRLTVT.

Only a few counts were recorded for this clonotype. The chain uses TRBV27 and TRBJ1-1; TRBD1 matches at 7 bases. Germline-derived CDR1 and CDR2 are MNHEY and SMNVEV (reference sequence). The CDR3 consists of 15 residues. With V trimmed by 7 bases and J by 0 bases, 8 bases remained unmatched. The CDR3 loop reads CASKNTGALNTEAFF. CDR3 coding DNA: TGTGCCAGCAAAAATACAGGGGCATTGAACACTGAAGCTTTCTTT.